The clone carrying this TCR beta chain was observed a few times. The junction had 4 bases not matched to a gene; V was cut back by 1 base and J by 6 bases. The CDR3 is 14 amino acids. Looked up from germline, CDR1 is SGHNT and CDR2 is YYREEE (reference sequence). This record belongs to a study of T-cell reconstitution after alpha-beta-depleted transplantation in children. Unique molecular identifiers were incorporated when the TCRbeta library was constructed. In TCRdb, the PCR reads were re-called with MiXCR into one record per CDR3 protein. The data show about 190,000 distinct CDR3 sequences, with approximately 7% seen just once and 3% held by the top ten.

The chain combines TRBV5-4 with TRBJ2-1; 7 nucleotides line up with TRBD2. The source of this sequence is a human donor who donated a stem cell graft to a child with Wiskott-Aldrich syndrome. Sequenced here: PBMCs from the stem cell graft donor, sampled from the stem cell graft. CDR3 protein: CASSLFGGSNEQFF. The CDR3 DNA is TGTGCCAGCAGCTTGTTTGGCGGGAGCAATGAGCAGTTCTTC.